The 25 T cell receptor beta chains below were found in one sample sequenced in a study of blood T cell repertoires in COVID-19. Sequencing was performed with immunoSEQ multiplex PCR; in TCRdb, only in-frame clones are kept and a portion is missing. The sample shows about 140,000 clones, roughly 79% of them seen only once. Sample: peripheral blood. These receptors were collected from a woman in her sixties or seventies with acute or convalescent COVID-19.

This chain uses TRBV9 with TRBJ1-2; 7 bases are shared with TRBD1. Germline V CDR1 and CDR2: SGDLS, YYNGEE. The CDR3 covers 16 residues. The V and J ends lost 4 bases and 7 bases, in that order; junction bases with no gene match: 16. CDR3 nucleotide sequence: TGTGCCAGCAGCCAATTCTTGAAAGGGGGCGCAAGTGGCTACACCTTC. This sequence encodes CASSQFLKGGASGYTF.

The V and J genes are TRBV30 and TRBJ1-5; weak D call: TRBD1 (6 bases). The CDR3 extends over 12 amino acids. Germline-derived CDR1 and CDR2 are GTSNPN and SVGIG (reference sequence). The ends were cut back, 2 bases at V and 5 bases at J, with 7 bases in the middle. CDR3 DNA sequence: TGTGCCTGGAGTCCAGGGGATCAGCCCCAGCATTTT. Its protein is CAWSPGDQPQHF. The complete variable domain, with remaining parts taken from reference TRBV30 and TRBJ1-5, reads SQTIHQWPATLVQPVGSPLSLECTVEGTSNPNLYWYRQAAGRGLQLLFYSVGIGQISSEVPQNLSASRPQDRQFILSSKKLLLSDSGFYLCAWSPGDQPQHFGDGTRLSIL.

The V gene is TRBV11-2, the J gene TRBJ2-5, with D possibly being TRBD1 (6 bases). This CDR3 region has 14 residues. V lost 0 bases and J 5 bases, leaving 10 bases between the germline ends. Germline V gene data show CDR1 as SGHAT and CDR2 as FQNNGV. This CDR3 is CASSLDQGWETQYF. As DNA, the CDR3 is TGTGCCAGCAGCTTAGACCAGGGGTGGGAGACCCAGTACTTC. Combining the CDR3 with reference TRBV11-2 and TRBJ2-5 gives the whole variable domain EAGVAQSPRYKIIEKRQSVAFWCNPISGHATLYWYQQILGQGPKLLIQFQNNGVVDDSQLPKDRFSAERLKGVDSTLKIQPAKLEDSAVYLCASSLDQGWETQYFGPGTRLLVL.

The chain has TRBV2 and TRBJ2-5; maybe TRBD1 (5 bases). V was shortened by 6 bases and J by 5 bases, with 19 bases between the two germline ends. The germline CDR1 and CDR2 sequences are SNHLY and FYNNEI. The CDR3 has 15 residues. The CDR3 DNA is TGTGCCAGCAGCTTTGATACAGGTTTCAGGGAGACCCAGTACTTC. Its translation: CASSFDTGFRETQYF.

The chain couples TRBV2 to TRBJ1-2; 7 bases align to TRBD1. The CDR3 consists of 15 residues. V lost 8 bases and J lost 3; bases outside the gene matches: 12. Germline V lookup: CDR1 SNHLY, CDR2 FYNNEI. The CDR3 bases are TGTGCCAGCGTACGTAACAGGGGCAGATACTATGGCTACACCTTC. This codes for CASVRNRGRYYGYTF.

The sample holds a few counts of this clone. The J gene is TRBJ1-1, the V gene TRBV6-1; TRBD1 matches at 9 bases. From germline, CDR1 is MNHNS and CDR2 SASEGT. CDR3 length: 15 residues. The V segment lost 2 bases and the J segment 2 bases; nucleotides outside the gene matches: 3. CDR3 sequence reads: CASSELGQGNTEAFF. CDR3 DNA sequence: TGTGCCAGCAGTGAACTGGGACAGGGCAACACTGAAGCTTTCTTT.

This CDR3 is CASTNDLAAYEQYF. DNA of the CDR3: TGTGCCAGCACTAACGATCTAGCGGCCTACGAGCAGTACTTC. This chain connects TRBV2 to TRBJ2-7; 7 bases are shared with TRBD2. Germline V gene data show CDR1 as SNHLY and CDR2 as FYNNEI. This CDR3 has 14 amino acids. J lost 2 bases, V lost 7 bases, and 8 bases had no gene match.

The V and J genes are TRBV7-9 and TRBJ2-1, with 8 positions matching TRBD2. V was pared by 5 bases and J by 3 bases, with 9 bases of the junction left unmatched. CDR1 SEHNR and CDR2 FQNEAQ come from the germline V gene (reference sequence). CDR3 length: 16 residues. The CDR3 region is CASSPSGGRLYNEQFF. The CDR3 DNA reads as TGTGCCAGCAGCCCTTCGGGCGGGAGGCTCTACAATGAGCAGTTCTTC. The entire variable domain, with the rest obtained from reference TRBV7-9 and TRBJ2-1, is as follows: DTGVSQNPRHKITKRGQNVTFRCDPISEHNRLYWYRQTLGQGPEFLTYFQNEAQLEKSRLLSDRFSAERPKGSFSTLEIQRTEQGDSAMYLCASSPSGGRLYNEQFFGPGTRLTVL.

This clone was counted a few times. The V and J genes are TRBV5-1 and TRBJ2-5; 12 bases fit TRBD2. This CDR3 has 16 residues. J gave up 4 bases and V 6 bases, and 10 bases lay outside the gene matches. The germline V gene encodes CDR1 SGHRS and CDR2 YFSETQ. The CDR3 DNA sequence: TGCGCCAGCAAATTCCTAGCGGGAGGGGAGGGAGAGACCCAGTACTTC. Its translation is CASKFLAGGEGETQYF.

The V gene is TRBV7-6, the J gene TRBJ2-1, with 9 bases aligning to TRBD2. This CDR3 has 17 amino acids. Germline loops: CDR1 SGHVS, CDR2 FNYEAQ. Trimming removed 3 bases from V and 3 bases from J; junction bases left unmatched: 9. The CDR3 DNA follows: TGTGCCAGCAGCTTTTTATCGACTAGCGGATACTACAATGAGCAGTTCTTC. The encoded protein is CASSFLSTSGYYNEQFF.

The chain employs TRBV11-3 and TRBJ2-5; 15 bases are a match to TRBD2. The CDR3 extends over 14 amino acids. The trim removed 10 bases at V and 13 bases at J, leaving 13 bases unmatched. The germline V gene has CDR1 SGHNT and CDR2 YENEEA. CDR3 DNA sequence: TGTGCCACCCGCCCCGGGACTAGCGGGAGGTCGTGGTACTTC. It translates to CATRPGTSGRSWYF.

The chain recombines TRBV25-1 with TRBJ1-1; D perhaps matches TRBD1 (6 bases). Germline CDR1 MGHDK, CDR2 SYGVNS. The length of the CDR3 is 14 residues. Trimming shortened V by 2 bases and J by 6 bases, and 13 bases separated the two germline ends. The CDR3 here is CASSENRAGAEAFF. In DNA, the CDR3 is TGTGCCAGCAGTGAAAATAGGGCAGGGGCTGAAGCTTTCTTT.

The chain links TRBV6-5 to TRBJ1-1, with a possible D match to TRBD1 (5 bases). Germline-derived CDR1 and CDR2 are MNHEY and SVGAGI. Trimming took 7 bases from V and 1 from J, leaving 10 bases between them. The CDR3 spans 13 residues. CDR3 loop: CASNRGTNTEAFF. The CDR3 nucleotides read TGTGCCAGCAATAGGGGAACGAACACTGAAGCTTTCTTT.

The J gene is TRBJ2-5, the V gene TRBV5-4; tentatively, D is TRBD2 (6 bases). CDR3 length: 14 amino acids. Germline CDR1 is SGHNT and CDR2 is YYREEE (reference sequence). Trimming pared 4 bases from V and 3 bases from J, leaving 13 bases between. As DNA, the CDR3 is TGTGCCAGCAGCCTCAATTGGGGGGAAGAGACCCAGTACTTC. Its translation: CASSLNWGEETQYF.

This clone was seen only a few times. CDR3 sequence: CASSVGTGATGELFF. CDR3 DNA: TGTGCCAGCAGCGTTGGGACAGGAGCCACCGGGGAGCTGTTTTTT. The V gene is TRBV7-9, the J gene TRBJ2-2; 8 positions agree with TRBD1. V lost 5 bases, J lost 4 bases, and 6 bases stayed unmatched. This CDR3 is built from 15 residues. Germline CDR1 and CDR2: SEHNR and FQNEAQ (reference sequence).

This clone was counted between two and nine times. The chain joins TRBV30 to TRBJ1-6, with 9 bases that match TRBD1. Germline-derived CDR1 and CDR2 are GTSNPN and SVGIG (reference sequence). The CDR3 runs 14 residues. The ends lost 5 bases at V and 10 bases at J; junction bases unmatched: 9. The CDR3 spells CAWARDRVGSPLHF. DNA of the CDR3: TGTGCCTGGGCCCGGGACAGGGTAGGGTCACCCCTCCACTTT. Based on the CDR3 plus reference TRBV30 and TRBJ1-6, the full variable domain is SQTIHQWPATLVQPVGSPLSLECTVEGTSNPNLYWYRQAAGRGLQLLFYSVGIGQISSEVPQNLSASRPQDRQFILSSKKLLLSDSGFYLCAWARDRVGSPLHFGNGTRLTVT.

The rearrangement uses TRBV29-1 and TRBJ2-1; 7 bases are a match to TRBD2. J was trimmed by 3 bases and V by 8 bases; bases with no gene match: 4. This CDR3 spans 12 amino acids. Germline values: CDR1 SQVTM, CDR2 ANQGSEA. CDR3 DNA: TGCAGCAACGGGAGGAACTACAATGAGCAGTTCTTC. Amino acid sequence: CSNGRNYNEQFF.

The chain recombines TRBV5-1 with TRBJ2-7, with 10 bases aligning to TRBD2. J lost 5 bases, V lost 0 bases, and 8 bases had no gene match. In germline, CDR1 is SGHRS, CDR2 YFSETQ. The CDR3 sequence is 16 residues long. The DNA for the CDR3 is TGCGCCAGCAGCTTGGGAGCTGCTAGCGGGAGTGACGAGCAGTACTTC. Protein sequence: CASSLGAASGSDEQYF.

The gene calls are TRBV25-1 and TRBJ1-2, with D possibly matching TRBD1 (5 bases). In germline, CDR1 is MGHDK, CDR2 SYGVNS. Deletions cut 1 base from V and 6 bases from J, with 15 bases between. The CDR3 extends over 15 amino acids. The DNA for the CDR3 is TGTGCCAGCAGTGAATGGGGAGGACAAAGGCATGGCTACACCTTC. Translating gives CASSEWGGQRHGYTF.

The chain joins TRBV3-1 (or the pseudogene TRBV3-2) to TRBJ2-1; 11 nucleotides agree with TRBD2. The germline V gene has CDR1 LGHDT and CDR2 YNNKEL (reference sequence). This CDR3 spans 16 amino acids. V lost 0 bases to trimming and J lost 7 bases; unmatched junction nucleotides: 5. Here the CDR3 reads CASSQDRLAGGNEQFF. CDR3 in DNA: TGTGCCAGCAGCCAAGATCGGCTAGCGGGAGGTAATGAGCAGTTCTTC.

V and J are TRBV12-5 and TRBJ2-7; D is possibly TRBD2 (5 bases). The length of the CDR3 is 11 residues. Germline lookup yields CDR1 LGHNT and CDR2 FRNRAP. Trimming removed 2 bases at V and 6 bases at J, with 5 bases between. CDR3 in DNA: TGTGCTAGTGGTTTGCGGGGCGAGCAGTACTTC. It encodes CASGLRGEQYF.

This CDR3 reads CASSSPSSNTEAFF. CDR3 nucleotide sequence: TGTGCCAGCAGCTCTCCGAGCTCGAACACTGAAGCTTTCTTT. The gene calls are TRBV7-6 and TRBJ1-1; D is unclear. Between the trimmed V and J ends, which lost 4 bases and 1 base, there was a span of 10 bases. CDR1 is SGHVS and CDR2 is FNYEAQ in the germline V gene. The CDR3 loop spans 14 amino acids.

This clone showed up just once. This chain links TRBV5-1 with TRBJ2-7; D unresolved. Trimming pared 2 bases from V and 5 bases from J, leaving 11 bases between. This CDR3 has 13 residues. Per the germline V gene, CDR1 is SGHRS and CDR2 is YFSETQ. The CDR3 loop is CASSLSFFDEQYF. The CDR3 DNA sequence: TGCGCCAGCAGCTTAAGCTTTTTCGACGAGCAGTACTTC. The complete variable domain, with remaining parts taken from reference TRBV5-1 and TRBJ2-7, reads KAGVTQTPRYLIKTRGQQVTLSCSPISGHRSVSWYQQTPGQGLQFLFEYFSETQRNKGNFPGRFSGRQFSNSRSEMNVSTLELGDSALYLCASSLSFFDEQYFGPGTRLTVT.

The sample holds a few counts of this clone. The V call is TRBV2, the J call TRBJ2-7; tentatively, D is TRBD2 (6 bases). The CDR3 totals 13 residues. Trimming removed 5 bases from V and 2 bases from J, with 10 bases in between. Germline values: CDR1 SNHLY, CDR2 FYNNEI. Written as DNA, the CDR3 is TGTGCCAGCAGTTATGCGGGGACCTACGAGCAGTACTTC. Residues: CASSYAGTYEQYF.

The chain joins TRBV5-6 to TRBJ1-1; D remains unclear. Per the germline V gene, CDR1 is SGHDT and CDR2 is YYEEEE. CDR3 size: 13 residues. Trimming removed 4 bases from V and 1 base from J, with 8 bases in between. CDR3 bases: TGTGCCAGCAGCCACGGGTCGAACACTGAAGCTTTCTTT. This sequence encodes CASSHGSNTEAFF. The full variable domain, completed using reference TRBV5-6 and TRBJ1-1, is DAGVTQSPTHLIKTRGQQVTLRCSPKSGHDTVSWYQQALGQGPQFIFQYYEEEERQRGNFPDRFSGHQFPNYSSELNVNALLLGDSALYLCASSHGSNTEAFFGQGTRLTVV.